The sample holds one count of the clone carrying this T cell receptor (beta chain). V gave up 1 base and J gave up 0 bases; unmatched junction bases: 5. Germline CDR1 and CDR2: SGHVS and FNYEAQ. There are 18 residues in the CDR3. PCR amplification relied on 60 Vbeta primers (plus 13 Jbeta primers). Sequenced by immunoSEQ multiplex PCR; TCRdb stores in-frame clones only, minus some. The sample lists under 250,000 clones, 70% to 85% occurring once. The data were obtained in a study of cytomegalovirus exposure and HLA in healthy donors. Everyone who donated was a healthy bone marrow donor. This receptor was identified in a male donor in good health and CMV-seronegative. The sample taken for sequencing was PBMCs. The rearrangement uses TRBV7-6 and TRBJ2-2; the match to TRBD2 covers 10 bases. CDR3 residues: CASSLGLAGQANTGELFF. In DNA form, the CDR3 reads TGTGCCAGCAGCTTAGGACTAGCGGGTCAAGCGAACACCGGGGAGCTGTTTTTT.